A single sample gave rise to the 27 T cell receptor beta chains below, sequenced in a study of identical twins. In TCRdb, the 5' RACE reads were re-called with MiXCR into one record per CDR3 protein. The table includes approximately 600,000 distinct CDR3 sequences, 7% to 7.5% detected once. These data also formed part of another study, on yellow fever vaccine responses in identical twins.

Sequencing was carried out using PBMCs. These receptors all come from a woman aged 18-29 years in good health.

This clonotype appeared many times. This chain links TRBV12-3 or TRBV12-4 with TRBJ1-1, with unresolved D. The CDR3 totals 13 residues. Between the trimmed V and J ends, which lost 2 bases and 2 bases, there was a span of 6 bases. In DNA, the CDR3 is TGTGCCAGCAGTTTATCCGAAAACACTGAAGCTTTCTTT. It yields the protein CASSLSENTEAFF.

The chain employs TRBV24-1 and TRBJ2-1; a weak D match, TRBD1 (5 bases). Trimming removed 4 bases at V and 4 bases at J, with 22 bases between. CDR1 and CDR2 from the germline V gene are KGHDR and SFDVKD. The CDR3 covers 18 residues. In DNA form, the CDR3 reads TGTGCCACCAGTGACTCCGTAGTGGAAGGGGCCTCGTACAATGAGCAGTTCTTC. Protein product: CATSDSVVEGASYNEQFF.

The rearrangement links TRBV14 to TRBJ1-1; D is unresolved. Germline CDR1 reads SGHDN; CDR2 reads FVKESK. The CDR3 sequence is 13 residues long. Trimming took off 4 bases at V and 3 bases at J, with 9 bases between the two ends. CDR3 nucleotide sequence: TGTGCCAGCAGCCGAGCAGCGGACACTGAAGCTTTCTTT. It is translated as CASSRAADTEAFF.

This clonotype was recorded many times. The chain is built from TRBV10-3 and TRBJ2-5; D call uncertain. The CDR3 runs 15 residues. Trimming shortened V by 2 bases and J by 1 base, and 11 bases separated the two germline ends. Germline V lookup: CDR1 ENHRY, CDR2 SYGVKD. In nucleotides, the CDR3 is TGTGCCATCAGTGAGGCAGCGAGGATCCAAGAGACCCAGTACTTC. Translation: CAISEAARIQETQYF.

This chain links TRBV4-1 with TRBJ2-3, with a possible D match to TRBD1 (6 bases). This CDR3 spans 16 amino acids. Per the germline V gene, CDR1 is MGHRA and CDR2 is YSYEKL. V was trimmed by 0 bases and J by 2 bases, leaving 12 bases between them. The CDR3 reads CASSQEWGHLTDTQYF. CDR3 DNA sequence: TGCGCCAGCAGCCAAGAATGGGGACACCTCACAGATACGCAGTATTTT.

This clonotype has more than one count but fewer than ten. V is TRBV5-1 and J is TRBJ2-6, with D possibly TRBD1 on 5 matching bases. This CDR3 is 17 amino acids long. CDR1 is SGHRS and CDR2 is YFSETQ in the germline V gene. Between the trimmed V and J ends, which lost 0 bases and 4 bases, there was a span of 14 bases. CDR3 protein: CASSLGGRALGANVLTF. CDR3 coding DNA: TGCGCCAGCAGCTTGGGGGGCAGGGCTCTCGGGGCCAACGTCCTGACTTTC.

This clonotype was detected many times. The chain joins TRBV5-1 to TRBJ2-3; 8 nucleotides line up with TRBD2. Per the germline V gene, CDR1 is SGHRS and CDR2 is YFSETQ. J lost 4 bases, V lost 5 bases, and 12 bases had no gene match. This CDR3 is built from 16 residues. The CDR3 region is CASSLVQLAVPDTQYF. For the CDR3, the DNA is TGCGCCAGCAGTCTGGTTCAACTAGCGGTTCCAGATACGCAGTATTTT. The complete variable domain, with remaining parts taken from reference TRBV5-1 and TRBJ2-3, reads KAGVTQTPRYLIKTRGQQVTLSCSPISGHRSVSWYQQTPGQGLQFLFEYFSETQRNKGNFPGRFSGRQFSNSRSEMNVSTLELGDSALYLCASSLVQLAVPDTQYFGPGTRLTVL.

The rearrangement links TRBV20-1 to TRBJ2-2; D gene unclear. CDR3 size: 11 residues. Looked up from germline, CDR1 is DFQATT and CDR2 is SNEGSKA (reference sequence). The V and J ends lost 5 bases and 7 bases respectively, with 8 bases between them. The CDR3 sequence is CSAEGYGELFF. The CDR3, as DNA: TGCAGTGCTGAAGGTTACGGGGAGCTGTTTTTT.

The chain combines TRBV7-9 with TRBJ2-7, with TRBD2 matching over 9 bases. This CDR3 has 14 amino acids. CDR1 and CDR2 from the germline V gene are SEHNR and FQNEAQ (reference sequence). V lost 5 bases, J lost 4 bases, and 6 bases stayed unmatched. The CDR3, as DNA: TGTGCCAGCAGCGCTAGCGGGAAAAAGTACGAGCAGTACTTC. Translation: CASSASGKKYEQYF.

As for this clonotype: It may be a read error: a sequence one base away is much more abundant. This chain connects TRBV3-1 to TRBJ1-6; D is perhaps TRBD1 (5 bases). The CDR3 length is 18 residues. In germline, CDR1 is LGHDT, CDR2 YNNKEL (reference sequence). CDR3: CATSQGLVGPSGNSPLHF. Written as DNA, the CDR3 is TGTGCCACCAGCCAAGGACTAGTGGGACCCTCGGGGAATTCACCCCTCCACTTT.

The chain employs TRBV20-1 and TRBJ2-1; 12 positions agree with TRBD2. The CDR3 has 18 amino acids. In germline, CDR1 is DFQATT, CDR2 SNEGSKA (reference sequence). J gave up 4 bases and V 6 bases, and 16 bases lay outside the gene matches. CDR3 sequence: CSALTLAGGPSSYNEQFF. For the CDR3, the DNA is TGCAGTGCCCTCACTCTAGCGGGGGGGCCGAGTTCTTACAATGAGCAGTTCTTC.

The rearrangement joins TRBV24-1 to TRBJ2-3; the D gene is possibly TRBD1 (5 bases). The V end lost 7 bases, the J end lost 2 bases, and 9 bases lay between the germline ends. CDR3 length: 13 residues. The germline gives CDR1 KGHDR, CDR2 SFDVKD. The DNA of the CDR3 is TGTGCCACCAGCGGACACGCCACAGATACGCAGTATTTT. Its translation: CATSGHATDTQYF.

V gene TRBV12-3 or TRBV12-4 combines with J gene TRBJ1-1; 8 positions match TRBD1. After removal of 4 bases from V and 2 bases from J, the junction contained 6 bases not matched to a gene. The CDR3 extends over 15 amino acids. The CDR3 DNA is TGTGCCAGCAGTTCCTCGGACAGGGCAAACACTGAAGCTTTCTTT. Protein sequence: CASSSSDRANTEAFF.

This chain connects TRBV29-1 to TRBJ2-7, with D tentatively TRBD1 (6 bases). Between the trimmed V and J ends, which lost 7 bases and 1 base, there was a span of 11 bases. Germline CDR1 and CDR2: SQVTM and ANQGSEA. This CDR3 spans 12 amino acids. The CDR3 sequence: CSAAQGSYEQYF. The CDR3 bases are TGCAGCGCCGCACAGGGATCCTACGAGCAGTACTTC.

The V and J genes are TRBV7-6 and TRBJ2-1, with D maybe TRBD1 (6 bases). V was shortened by 1 base and J by 8 bases, with 24 bases between the two germline ends. Germline CDR1 reads SGHVS; CDR2 reads FNYEAQ. The CDR3 is 18 amino acids. Here the CDR3 DNA reads TGTGCCAGCAGCTTAGGCACACAGGGAGCTCGCGAAAAGGATGAGCAGTTCTTC. This codes for CASSLGTQGAREKDEQFF.

The rearrangement uses TRBV3-1 and TRBJ1-1, with no clear D. Germline CDR1 and CDR2: LGHDT and YNNKEL (reference sequence). The V and J ends lost 1 base and 7 bases respectively, with 13 bases between them. This CDR3 is built from 14 residues. The CDR3 reads CASSQVERRNEAFF. The CDR3 DNA reads as TGTGCCAGCAGCCAAGTCGAACGGAGGAATGAAGCTTTCTTT.

This clonotype was picked up many times. V usage is TRBV29-1 and J usage is TRBJ1-5; D gene unclear. This CDR3 has 12 amino acids. Trimming shortened V by 5 bases and J by 2 bases, and 7 bases separated the two germline ends. The V gene's germline CDR1 is SQVTM and CDR2 ANQGSEA. As DNA, the CDR3 is TGCAGCGTTACCGATGGCAATCAGCCCCAGCATTTT. Residues: CSVTDGNQPQHF.

This clonotype was observed a few times. The CDR3 sequence: CASSILTRDSSYNEQFF. In DNA form, the CDR3 reads TGTGCCAGCAGCATCCTCACTCGGGACAGCTCCTACAATGAGCAGTTCTTC. The V and J genes are TRBV5-6 and TRBJ2-1, with 7 nucleotides matching TRBD1. The CDR3 runs to 17 residues. Germline values: CDR1 SGHDT, CDR2 YYEEEE. The V segment lost 4 bases and the J segment 0 bases; nucleotides outside the gene matches: 10.

CDR3 bases: TGTGCCAGCTCACTGACAGCTTCCCGGGACCCACCAAGGAGAGGCTACACCTTC. As protein: CASSLTASRDPPRRGYTF. V usage is TRBV18 and J usage is TRBJ1-2, with D possibly TRBD1 on 5 matching bases. CDR3 length: 18 amino acids. V was pared by 4 bases and J by 8 bases, with 29 bases between. Germline-derived CDR1 and CDR2 are KGHSH and LQKENI.

This clonotype showed up many times. The V gene is TRBV4-1, the J gene TRBJ1-5; TRBD1 matches 9 bases. The CDR3 totals 14 residues. CDR1 and CDR2 from the germline V gene are MGHRA and YSYEKL. V trimming: 4 bases; J trimming: 5 bases; junction bases outside the gene matches: 3. CDR3 loop: CASSPDRGDQPQHF. As DNA, the CDR3 is TGCGCCAGCAGCCCGGACAGGGGCGATCAGCCCCAGCATTTT.

The chain links TRBV7-7 to TRBJ2-5; 11 bases align to TRBD2. This CDR3 region has 16 residues. The V and J ends lost 3 bases and 5 bases, in that order; junction bases with no gene match: 8. Germline V gives CDR1 SSHAT, CDR2 FNYEAQ (reference sequence). DNA for the CDR3: TGTGCCAGCAGCTTCACGACTAGCGGGATAGGTGAGACCCAGTACTTC. It specifies CASSFTTSGIGETQYF.

The V and J genes are TRBV2 and TRBJ2-7, with D unclear. This CDR3 is built from 13 residues. Trimming took off 6 bases at V and 5 bases at J, with 14 bases between the two ends. Germline assignment: CDR1 SNHLY and CDR2 FYNNEI. The CDR3 here is CASRWVKRDEQYF. As DNA, the CDR3 is TGTGCCAGCAGATGGGTTAAACGCGACGAGCAGTACTTC.

The chain recombines TRBV5-1 with TRBJ2-3; TRBD1 agrees at 8 bases. V gave up 4 bases and J gave up 4 bases; unmatched junction bases: 5. Germline-derived CDR1 and CDR2 are SGHRS and YFSETQ. The CDR3 extends over 14 amino acids. The CDR3 coding sequence is TGCGCCAGCAGCCCAACGACAGGGGCAGATACGCAGTATTTT. Its translation is CASSPTTGADTQYF.

This clonotype was seen ten or more times. The chain has TRBV12-3 or TRBV12-4 and TRBJ2-7, with D hard to call. Trimming took 4 bases from V and 4 from J, leaving 8 bases between them. The CDR3 runs to 12 residues. The chain's CDR3 is CASSSVRYEQYF. In nucleotides, the CDR3 is TGTGCCAGCAGTTCCGTCCGGTACGAGCAGTACTTC.

This clonotype was picked up many times. The V call is TRBV28, the J call TRBJ2-5, with a weak D call TRBD2 (6 bases). This CDR3 is 16 amino acids long. Germline assignment: CDR1 MDHEN and CDR2 SYDVKM. V lost 6 bases and J 2 bases, leaving 19 bases between the germline ends. DNA for the CDR3: TGTGCCAGCAGGCCATCACCGGGAGCCGCACAAGAGACCCAGTACTTC. Protein sequence: CASRPSPGAAQETQYF.

Comments on this clonotype: This could be a read error, since a much larger clone is one nucleotide away. This chain links TRBV20-1 with TRBJ2-1; TRBD2 matches at 8 bases. The CDR3 contains 16 residues. Germline V gene lookup returns CDR1 DFQATT and CDR2 SNEGSKA (reference sequence). Trimming took 0 bases from V and 0 from J; bases not matched to a gene: 4. Here the CDR3 reads CSARDSGESSYNEQFF. CDR3 nucleotides: TGCAGTGCTAGAGATAGCGGGGAGAGCTCCTACAATGAGCAGTTCTTC.

V is TRBV20-1 and J is TRBJ1-4; D uncertain. The CDR3 has 14 amino acids. Trimming cost V 3 bases and J 2 bases, with 10 bases left between them. CDR1 and CDR2 (germline): DFQATT, SNEGSKA (reference sequence). CDR3 nucleotides: TGCAGTGCTAGGATCTCGGGGACTAATGAAAAACTGTTTTTT. Translation gives CSARISGTNEKLFF.